This T cell receptor (beta chain) stems from a study of blood T cell repertoires in COVID-19. Overall study: Acute and convalescent COVID-19 samples came from the United States, Italy and Spain. Nucleic acid was either cDNA or gDNA, and it came from T cells, B-cell-depleted T cells, or PBMCs.

Per the study methods: Amplification of reference gene primers provided the estimated nucleated cell counts. Measured with immunoSEQ multiplex PCR; TCRdb has only the in-frame clones, and not every one. That table furnishes V, J and clone size, whereas the DNA furnished D and trimming. The sample lists about 170,000 clones, around two thirds occurring once. Germline V gene lookup returns CDR1 LGHNA and CDR2 YNFKEQ. V was shortened by 3 bases and J by 3 bases, with 27 bases between the two germline ends. The CDR3 sequence is 20 residues long. The specimen was peripheral blood. The clonotype was recovered from a woman aged 80 or over with acute or convalescent COVID-19. The V and J genes are TRBV4-2 and TRBJ1-5; D not certain. CDR3 in DNA: TGTGCCAGCAGCCAGATAGGAGGCCCTTCCTCCGGCCGTATCAATCAGCCCCAGCATTTT. It specifies CASSQIGGPSSGRINQPQHF.